This T cell receptor (beta chain) is drawn from a study of blood T cell repertoires in COVID-19. Study as a whole: Acute-phase and convalescent COVID-19 samples originated in the United States, Italy and Spain.

Generated by immunoSEQ multiplex PCR, the TCRdb table keeps only in-frame clones and is missing some. The sample has roughly 64,000 clones, 86% seen once. CDR3 length: 13 residues. V was clipped by 6 bases and J by 5 bases; unmatched bases: 4. Germline V CDR1 and CDR2: SQVTM, ANQGSEA. The chain has TRBV29-1 and TRBJ2-4, with 10 bases fitting TRBD1. The source material was peripheral blood. The clonotype originates from a man over 45 with active COVID-19. In DNA, the CDR3 is TGCAGCGTAAGAGGGACAGGGGAAAACATTCAGTACTTC. It codes for CSVRGTGENIQYF. The variable domain in full, completed from reference TRBV29-1 and TRBJ2-4, reads SAVISQKPSRDICQRGTSLTIQCQVDSQVTMMFWYRQQPGQSLTLIATANQGSEATYESGFVIDKFPISRPNLTFSTLTVSNMSPEDSSIYLCSVRGTGENIQYFGAGTRLSVL.